The T cell receptor (beta chain) described here comes from a study of brain T cells in children with intractable seizures. The CDR3 is 15 amino acids. Germline CDR1 is SGHVS and CDR2 is FQNEAQ. J lost 6 bases, V lost 5 bases, and 11 bases had no gene match. Sequencing was limited to surgery cases with top T cell transcript signatures in brain tissue. The data were produced by immunoSEQ multiplex PCR, yet TCRdb's version contains in-frame clones alone and is incomplete. Found here are about 80,000 clones, approximately 89% of them singletons; the top ten hold about 24%. Sequencing was performed on peripheral blood, taken at surgery. The receptor's source is a girl aged 2-10 years with Rasmussen encephalitis and intractable seizures. The V call is TRBV7-8, the J call TRBJ2-3; 7 nucleotides match TRBD2. The CDR3 bases are TGTGCCAGCAGCGCCTCCCCGGGAGGAATCGATACGCAGTATTTT. It is translated as CASSASPGGIDTQYF.